The entry below describes one T cell receptor beta chain. Its antigen remains unknown. Researchers amplified the TCR beta CDR3 regions from RNA transcripts. The study used the HTBI primer set for a first-round RT-PCR of the TCR CDR3. TCRdb reprocessed the multiplex PCR reads via MiXCR and lists one record per CDR3 protein. The sample contains hundreds of thousands of distinct CDR3 sequences, just under 20% of which appear only once. These data are taken from a study of T cells in Graves' hyperthyroidism and ophthalmopathy. Findings of the study overall: Peripheral blood also featured most of the thyroid clonotypes expanded above 0.001. Classification by a 13 V-J model distinguished ophthalmopathy from stable hyperthyroidism. The model foresaw ophthalmopathy a median roughly 6 months prior to onset.

The germline V gene encodes CDR1 SQVTM and CDR2 ANQGSEA. Trimming cost V 6 bases and J 1 base; bases outside gene matches: 3. The CDR3 consists of 12 residues. This chain joins TRBV29-1 and TRBJ2-7; 7 nucleotides agree with TRBD2. The sequencing input was blood. The source of this sequence is a man between 40 and 49 years old with Graves' ophthalmopathy. The CDR3 DNA reads TGCAGCGTGGGGGGGAAGTCCTACGAGCAGTACTTC. The encoded protein is CSVGGKSYEQYF.